Below are 4 T cell receptor beta chains sequenced from a single sample in a study of CXCR3-negative and CXCR3-positive naive CD8 T cells. No antigen has been assigned to these receptors. The authors made the TRB cDNA libraries by 5' RACE using UMI labels. Reanalyzing the 5' RACE reads, TCRdb keeps one entry per CDR3 protein, without DNA. The data show around 80,000 distinct CDR3 sequences, and the top ten clones hold roughly 0.64%. Regarding the study as a whole: Hydrophobicity of TRB CDR3s was greater in CXCR3-positive naive cells than in CXCR3-negative naive cells.

Source material: naive CXCR3+ CD8+ T cells from blood. The subset here: CD45RO-CCR7+CD27+CD95- naive CD8+ T cells expressing CXCR3 (TNR3+). These receptors originate from a human donor in good health. Some clones in this sample may be carry-over from other donors' samples.

The chain carries TRBV28 and TRBJ2-1; with no DNA, the TCRdb D assignment of TRBD2 cannot be verified. From germline, CDR1 is MDHEN and CDR2 SYDVKM. This CDR3 is 18 amino acids long. This chain's CDR3 is CASSSVLAGARYDNEQFF.

This chain connects TRBV20-1 to TRBJ1-1; TCRdb designates TRBD1, a call that cannot be tested without DNA. The CDR3 has 14 amino acids. Germline CDR1 reads DFQATT; CDR2 reads SNEGSKA (reference sequence). This CDR3 is CSARDNRGTTEAFF.

CDR3 sequence: CASSPYTGELFF. The chain has TRBV12-3 or TRBV12-4 and TRBJ2-2. This CDR3 is 12 amino acids long.

This sequence joins TRBV12-5 and TRBJ2-2; the D call from TCRdb, TRBD2, cannot be confirmed without DNA. Germline CDR1 reads LGHNT; CDR2 reads FRNRAP. The CDR3 is 18 residues long. CDR3 loop: CASGFSSGDESNTGELFF.